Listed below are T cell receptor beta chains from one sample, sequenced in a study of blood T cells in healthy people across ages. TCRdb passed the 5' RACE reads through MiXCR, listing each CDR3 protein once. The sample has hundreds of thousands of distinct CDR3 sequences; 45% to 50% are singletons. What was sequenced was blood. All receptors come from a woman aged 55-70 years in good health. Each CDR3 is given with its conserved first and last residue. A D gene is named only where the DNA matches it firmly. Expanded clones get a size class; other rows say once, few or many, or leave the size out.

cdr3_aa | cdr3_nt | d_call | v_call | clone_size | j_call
CASSLLAGGIDTQYF | TGTGCCAGCAGTTTACTAGCGGGAGGGATAGATACGCAGTATTTT | TRBD2 | TRBV12-3/TRBV12-4 | few | TRBJ2-3
CASSLEETSNIQYF | TGTGCCAGCAGCTTAGAAGAGACTAGCAACATTCAGTACTTC | TRBD2 | TRBV7-2 | NA | TRBJ2-4
CSALAGGGETQYF | TGCAGTGCTTTAGCGGGAGGGGGCGAGACCCAGTACTTC | TRBD2 | TRBV20-1 | NA | TRBJ2-5
CASSQARANYGYTF | TGCGCCAGCAGCCAGGCGAGGGCTAACTATGGCTACACCTTC | NA | TRBV4-3 | NA | TRBJ1-2
CANASEQYF | TGTGCCAATGCCTCCGAGCAGTACTTC | NA | TRBV2 | NA | TRBJ2-7
CASRRQGADTQYF | TGTGCCAGCAGAAGACAGGGGGCAGATACGCAGTATTTT | TRBD1 | TRBV5-6 | few | TRBJ2-3
CASSFNPSLAGGGETQYF | TGCGCCAGCAGCTTCAACCCCAGTCTAGCGGGAGGAGGAGAGACCCAGTACTTC | TRBD2 | TRBV5-1 | NA | TRBJ2-5
CASSDSGLAGANEQFF | TGTGCCAGCAGTGATTCGGGGCTAGCGGGAGCAAATGAGCAGTTCTTC | TRBD2 | TRBV25-1 | NA | TRBJ2-1
CASSFDTEQYF | TGCGCCAGCAGCTTCGACACCGAGCAGTACTTC | NA | TRBV5-1 | NA | TRBJ2-7
CANSLFAPGTPKETQYF | TGTGCCAACAGCTTATTCGCCCCGGGGACTCCCAAAGAGACCCAGTACTTC | NA | TRBV7-2 | NA | TRBJ2-5
CASIRILAGVWNEQFF | TGCGCCAGCATTCGAATACTAGCGGGAGTCTGGAATGAGCAGTTCTTC | TRBD2 | TRBV4-3 | NA | TRBJ2-1
CASTTGPYEQYF | TGTGCCAGCACAACAGGGCCCTACGAGCAGTACTTC | NA | TRBV2 | NA | TRBJ2-7
CASSFQDRTEAFF | TGTGCCAGCAGCTTTCAAGACAGGACTGAAGCTTTCTTT | NA | TRBV7-3 | NA | TRBJ1-1
CASSIDRGLDEQYF | TGTGCCAGCAGCATCGACAGGGGGCTGGACGAGCAGTACTTC | TRBD1 | TRBV28 | NA | TRBJ2-7
CSAGGAVSYEQYF | TGCAGTGCTGGAGGGGCGGTCTCCTACGAGCAGTACTTC | NA | TRBV20-1 | NA | TRBJ2-7
CASSYSSRRSSYEQYF | TGTGCCAGCAGTTACTCGAGTCGGAGGAGCTCCTACGAGCAGTACTTC | NA | TRBV6-6 | NA | TRBJ2-7
CASSQRVPGQGWGMNTEAFF | TGCGCCAGCAGCCAACGAGTCCCGGGACAGGGCTGGGGGATGAACACTGAAGCTTTCTTT | TRBD1 | TRBV4-3 | few | TRBJ1-1
CATSSGLAGSGQYF | TGTGCCACCAGTTCGGGACTAGCGGGGAGCGGCCAGTACTTC | TRBD2 | TRBV24-1 | many | TRBJ2-7
CASSGLAENNEQFF | TGTGCCAGCAGCGGACTAGCGGAGAACAATGAGCAGTTCTTC | TRBD2 | TRBV5-6 | NA | TRBJ2-1
CASSDTNYGYTF | TGTGCCAGCAGCGACACTAACTATGGCTACACCTTC | NA | TRBV5-6 | NA | TRBJ1-2
CASSDSIGTRRKAFF | TGTGCCAGCAGTGACTCGATTGGTACCCGGAGGAAGGCTTTCTTT | NA | TRBV6-4 | NA | TRBJ1-1
CASSPKPQGAGEKLFF | TGTGCCAGCAGCCCCAAACCGCAGGGGGCGGGTGAAAAACTGTTTTTT | TRBD1 | TRBV11-2 | NA | TRBJ1-4
CASSSGARNNEQYF | TGTGCCAGCAGCTCGGGAGCGAGGAACAATGAGCAGTACTTC | NA | TRBV13 | once | TRBJ2-5
CASSAWQADTQYF | TGTGCCAGCAGCGCTTGGCAGGCAGATACGCAGTATTTT | NA | TRBV7-2 | NA | TRBJ2-3
CSASGDSLGTQYF | TGCAGTGCTAGCGGGGACTCGTTGGGGACGCAGTATTTT | NA | TRBV20-1 | few | TRBJ2-3
CASSPRLAWVRRFF | TGTGCCAGCAGCCCTCGACTAGCTTGGGTACGGCGGTTCTTC | TRBD2 | TRBV14 | few | TRBJ2-1
CATYRERVNTEAFF | TGTGCCACCTACAGGGAACGGGTAAACACTGAAGCTTTCTTT | NA | TRBV5-4 | NA | TRBJ1-1
CSAPPTQGLEAFF | TGCAGTGCCCCTCCAACACAGGGGCTTGAAGCTTTCTTT | TRBD1 | TRBV20-1 | NA | TRBJ1-1
CASSFLAGDEQFF | TGTGCCAGCAGCTTCCTAGCGGGAGATGAGCAGTTCTTC | TRBD2 | TRBV3-1 | few | TRBJ2-1
CASSLYSGLVHTVGGETQYF | TGTGCCAGCAGTCTTTACTCGGGACTAGTTCATACGGTCGGGGGAGAGACCCAGTACTTC | TRBD2 | TRBV28 | NA | TRBJ2-5
CASRGLSRPYEQYF | TGTGCCAGCCGAGGACTGTCCCGCCCCTACGAGCAGTACTTC | NA | TRBV28 | NA | TRBJ2-7
CSATEGAEEKLFF | TGCAGTGCTACCGAGGGGGCTGAGGAAAAACTGTTTTTT | TRBD1 | TRBV20-1 | NA | TRBJ1-4
CASSQPGQGSGRGTDTQYF | TGCGCCAGCAGTCAACCGGGACAGGGGAGCGGGAGGGGCACAGATACGCAGTATTTT | NA | TRBV23-1 | once | TRBJ2-3
CASSQTAFNTEAFF | TGTGCCAGCAGTCAGACGGCCTTTAACACTGAAGCTTTCTTT | NA | TRBV6-2/TRBV6-3 | NA | TRBJ1-1
CAISPGLAAVNEQYF | TGTGCCATCAGTCCGGGACTAGCGGCCGTCAATGAGCAGTACTTC | TRBD2 | TRBV10-3 | NA | TRBJ2-7
CATSRDGDFTGELFF | TGTGCCACCAGCAGAGACGGGGACTTTACCGGGGAGCTGTTTTTT | NA | TRBV15 | NA | TRBJ2-2
CASRDTGSEAFF | TGTGCCAGCAGGGATACAGGGAGTGAAGCTTTCTTT | NA | TRBV27 | NA | TRBJ1-1
CASSPSPSGIETQYF | TGTGCCAGCAGTCCCTCCCCTAGCGGGATAGAGACCCAGTACTTC | TRBD2 | TRBV12-3/TRBV12-4 | few | TRBJ2-5
CASSLRRDEQFF | TGTGCCAGCTCACTCCGGAGGGATGAGCAGTTCTTC | NA | TRBV18 | few | TRBJ2-1
CASSLATSGTYEQYF | TGTGCCAGCAGTTTAGCTACTAGCGGGACATACGAGCAGTACTTC | TRBD2 | TRBV27 | NA | TRBJ2-7
CAIRPGLAGEQFF | TGTGCCATCAGACCGGGACTAGCTGGTGAGCAGTTCTTC | TRBD2 | TRBV10-3 | NA | TRBJ2-1
CSVPPQGVGEQYF | TGCAGTGTCCCCCCCCAGGGGGTTGGAGAGCAGTACTTC | TRBD1 | TRBV20-1 | NA | TRBJ2-7
CASSPLPGESYGYTF | TGTGCCAGCAGTCCCCTCCCGGGGGAGAGCTATGGCTACACCTTC | NA | TRBV25-1 | NA | TRBJ1-2
CSVSGLLQETQYF | TGCAGCGTCTCGGGACTCCTTCAAGAGACCCAGTACTTC | NA | TRBV29-1 | NA | TRBJ2-5